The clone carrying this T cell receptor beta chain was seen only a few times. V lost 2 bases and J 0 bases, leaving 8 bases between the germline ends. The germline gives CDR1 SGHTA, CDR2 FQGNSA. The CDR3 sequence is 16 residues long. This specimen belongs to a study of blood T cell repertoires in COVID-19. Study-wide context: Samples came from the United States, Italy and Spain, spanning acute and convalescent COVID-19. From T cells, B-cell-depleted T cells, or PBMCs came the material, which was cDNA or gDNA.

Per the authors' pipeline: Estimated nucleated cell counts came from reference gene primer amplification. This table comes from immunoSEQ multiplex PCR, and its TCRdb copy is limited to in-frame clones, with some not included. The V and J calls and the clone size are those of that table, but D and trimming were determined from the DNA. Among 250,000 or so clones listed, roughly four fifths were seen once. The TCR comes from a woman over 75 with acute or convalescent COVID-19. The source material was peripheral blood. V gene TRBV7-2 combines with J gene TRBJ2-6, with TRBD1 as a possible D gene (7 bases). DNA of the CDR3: TGTGCCAGCAGCTTACAGGGGGGCTCTGGGGCCAACGTCCTGACTTTC. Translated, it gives CASSLQGGSGANVLTF.